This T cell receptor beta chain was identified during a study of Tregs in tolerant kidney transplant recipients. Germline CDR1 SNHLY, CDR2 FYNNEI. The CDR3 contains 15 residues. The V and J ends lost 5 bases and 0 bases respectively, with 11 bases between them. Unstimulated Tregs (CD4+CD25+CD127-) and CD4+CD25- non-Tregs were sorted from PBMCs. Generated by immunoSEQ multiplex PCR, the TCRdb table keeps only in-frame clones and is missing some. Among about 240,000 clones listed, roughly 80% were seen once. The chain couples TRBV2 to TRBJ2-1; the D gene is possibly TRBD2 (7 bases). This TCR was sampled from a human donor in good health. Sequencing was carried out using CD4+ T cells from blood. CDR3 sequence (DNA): TGTGCCAGCAGTTGGGCGGGGGCCTCCTACAATGAGCAGTTCTTC. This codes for CASSWAGASYNEQFF.